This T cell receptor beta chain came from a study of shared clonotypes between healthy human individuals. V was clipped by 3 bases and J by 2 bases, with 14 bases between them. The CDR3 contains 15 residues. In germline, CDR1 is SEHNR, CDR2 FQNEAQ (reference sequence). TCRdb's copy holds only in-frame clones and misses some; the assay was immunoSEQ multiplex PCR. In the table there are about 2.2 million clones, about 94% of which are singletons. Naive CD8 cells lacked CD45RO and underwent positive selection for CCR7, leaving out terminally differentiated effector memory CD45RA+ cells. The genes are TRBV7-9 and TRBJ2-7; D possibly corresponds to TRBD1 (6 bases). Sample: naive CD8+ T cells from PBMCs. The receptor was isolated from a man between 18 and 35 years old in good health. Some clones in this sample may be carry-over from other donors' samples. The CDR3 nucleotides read TGTGCCAGCAGCTTGGGGCCGGGACAAGCCTACGAGCAGTACTTC. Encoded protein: CASSLGPGQAYEQYF. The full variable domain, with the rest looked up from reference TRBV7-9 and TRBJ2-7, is DTGVSQNPRHKITKRGQNVTFRCDPISEHNRLYWYRQTLGQGPEFLTYFQNEAQLEKSRLLSDRFSAERPKGSFSTLEIQRTEQGDSAMYLCASSLGPGQAYEQYFGPGTRLTVT.